These 5 T cell receptor beta chains originate from one sample sequenced in a study of T cells in Graves' hyperthyroidism and ophthalmopathy. TCR beta CDR3 regions were amplified from RNA transcripts. The HTBI set primed first-round TCR CDR3 RT-PCR. TCRdb redid the calling of the multiplex PCR reads with MiXCR, one entry per CDR3 protein. The sample shows around 260,000 distinct CDR3 sequences, less than 30% of them seen only once. Material: blood. The receptors derive from a man between 40 and 49 years old with Graves' hyperthyroidism that later progressed to Graves' ophthalmopathy.

This chain uses TRBV18 with TRBJ2-2, with 12 positions matching TRBD2. Germline V gene sequence: CDR1 KGHSH, CDR2 LQKENI. The CDR3 contains 17 residues. Trimming cost V 3 bases and J 2 bases; bases outside gene matches: 4. DNA of the CDR3: TGTGCCAGCTCACCCAGGACTAGCGGGACAAACACCGGGGAGCTGTTTTTT. Encoded protein: CASSPRTSGTNTGELFF.

This clonotype was counted many times. The chain links TRBV6-5 to TRBJ1-5, with 7 nucleotides matching TRBD1. Unmatched junction bases numbered 9, after V lost 10 bases and J lost 3 bases. In germline, CDR1 is MNHEY, CDR2 SVGAGI. The CDR3 spans 14 residues. The chain's CDR3 is CATITGTDNQPQHF. CDR3 nucleotides: TGTGCCACAATAACCGGGACAGACAATCAGCCCCAGCATTTT.

This clonotype was seen at least ten times. The chain recombines TRBV20-1 with TRBJ2-7; a possible D gene is TRBD1 (6 bases). The CDR3 contains 14 residues. Looked up from germline, CDR1 is DFQATT and CDR2 is SNEGSKA (reference sequence). Trimming removed 6 bases from V and 4 bases from J, with 19 bases in between. The CDR3 DNA reads TGCAGTGCAAGGACAGACGCATCTTATTACGAGCAGTACTTC. Its protein is CSARTDASYYEQYF.

This clonotype has at least ten counts. The chain uses TRBV6-5 and TRBJ2-5; D perhaps matches TRBD1 (5 bases). This CDR3 has 14 residues. V dropped 6 bases and J dropped 6 bases, with 17 bases sitting between them. The germline V gene has CDR1 MNHEY and CDR2 SVGAGI. The CDR3 DNA reads as TGTGCCAGCAGGACCGGCAGGGTGGGGCAGACCCAGTACTTC. It is translated as CASRTGRVGQTQYF.

This clonotype has ten or more counts. The chain uses TRBV6-1 and TRBJ2-7; D perhaps matches TRBD1 (5 bases). This CDR3 has 13 residues. Germline loops: CDR1 MNHNS, CDR2 SASEGT. Trimming pared 8 bases from V and 4 bases from J, leaving 15 bases between. CDR3 nucleotide sequence: TGTGCCAGCGGGGCGACAGATGGATACGAGCAGTACTTC. As protein: CASGATDGYEQYF.